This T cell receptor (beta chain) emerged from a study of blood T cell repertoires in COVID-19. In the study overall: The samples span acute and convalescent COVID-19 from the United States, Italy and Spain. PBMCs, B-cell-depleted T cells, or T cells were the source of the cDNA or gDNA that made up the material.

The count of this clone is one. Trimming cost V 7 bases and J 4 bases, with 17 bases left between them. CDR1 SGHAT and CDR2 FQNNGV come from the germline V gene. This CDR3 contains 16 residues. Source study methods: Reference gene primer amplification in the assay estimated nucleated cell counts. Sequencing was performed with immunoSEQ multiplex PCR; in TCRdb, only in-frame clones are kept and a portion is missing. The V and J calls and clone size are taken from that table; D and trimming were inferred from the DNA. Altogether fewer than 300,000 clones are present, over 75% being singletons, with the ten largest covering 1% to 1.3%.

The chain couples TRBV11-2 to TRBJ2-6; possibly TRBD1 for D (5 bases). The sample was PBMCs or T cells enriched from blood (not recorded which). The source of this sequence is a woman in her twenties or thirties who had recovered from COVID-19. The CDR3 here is CASTSPGRAGANVLTF. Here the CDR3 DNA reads TGTGCCAGCACCTCTCCCGGCAGGGCCGGGGCCAACGTCCTGACTTTC.